The clone carrying this TCR beta chain was counted at least ten times. The antigen is undetermined. The sample belongs to a study of regulatory T cells in long-lasting Graves disease. Study-level results: Thyroid tissue was not studied; only peripheral blood was.

The sample's time point: newly diagnosed GD, antithyroid drugs for less than 3 months. The TCR library was made from RNA that had been extracted from PBMCs in TRIzol. Sequencing libraries for TCR beta were prepared with iRepertoire HTBI primers and Arm-PCR of CDR3 regions. TCRdb reprocessed the multiplex PCR reads via MiXCR and lists one record per CDR3 protein. There are 580,000 or so distinct CDR3 sequences in the sample; around 15% occur only once, and around 11% lies in the top ten. These data also formed part of another study, on T cells in Graves' hyperthyroidism and ophthalmopathy. That work contributes: Primed by the HTBI set, a first-round RT-PCR was run on the TCR CDR3. Ophthalmopathy prediction by the model preceded onset by a median about 6 months.

The sample here was peripheral blood mononuclear cells (PBMCs), taken at new diagnosis, from a patient treated with antithyroid drugs. The receptor's source is a man aged 18 to 30 with Graves disease.

CDR3 in DNA: TGTGCCAGCAGATACAGAAGCTCCTACAATGAGCAGTTCTTC. Amino acids: CASRYRSSYNEQFF. The V and J genes are TRBV28 and TRBJ2-1; D gene ambiguous. Trimming left V 6 bases short and J 0 bases short, with 9 bases between. Germline V gives CDR1 MDHEN, CDR2 SYDVKM. The CDR3 totals 14 residues.